The text below deals with one T cell receptor beta chain. Antigen specificity is unknown. The CDR3 covers 19 residues. Trimming stripped 4 bases from V and 3 bases from J, with 27 bases between. Looked up from germline, CDR1 is SEHNR and CDR2 is FQNEAQ (reference sequence). The data originate from a study of STAT5B mutations in CD4+ large granular lymphocyte leukemia. Method: immunoSEQ multiplex PCR; TCRdb's copy keeps in-frame clones and lacks some. The table shows tens of thousands of clones, with roughly 81% occurring only once. Findings and limits, study-wide: Approximately 25% of private leukemic clonotypes occurred rarely in other patients' non-leukemic repertoires.

The sequenced sample was CD4+ T cells from blood buffy coats. The gene calls are TRBV7-9 and TRBJ1-2; weak D call: TRBD1 (6 bases). This clonotype was obtained from a human donor in good health. CDR3 protein: CASSSDTGGALVWDYGYTF. Here the CDR3 DNA reads TGTGCCAGCAGCTCCGATACGGGGGGGGCGCTAGTTTGGGACTATGGCTACACCTTC.